The present T cell receptor (beta chain) was sequenced within a study of T cell changes during pregnancy in multiple sclerosis. The CDR3 sequence is 17 residues long. V was pared by 1 base and J by 2 bases, with 5 bases of the junction left unmatched. Germline V gives CDR1 ENHRY, CDR2 SYGVKD. Only in-frame clones appear in the TCRdb table, and some are missing; sequencing was by immunoSEQ multiplex PCR. The sample holds 25,000 to 35,000 clones, more than 90% seen once. The sequence came from a female donor with multiple sclerosis, enrolled in a pregnancy study. V is TRBV10-3 and J is TRBJ2-3, with 11 bases aligning to TRBD2. The starting material was CD8+ T cells from peripheral blood mononuclear cells, obtained before pregnancy. In nucleotides, the CDR3 is TGTGCCATCAGTGAGTTGACTAGCGGGATCCCCACAGATACGCAGTATTTT. Amino acid sequence: CAISELTSGIPTDTQYF.